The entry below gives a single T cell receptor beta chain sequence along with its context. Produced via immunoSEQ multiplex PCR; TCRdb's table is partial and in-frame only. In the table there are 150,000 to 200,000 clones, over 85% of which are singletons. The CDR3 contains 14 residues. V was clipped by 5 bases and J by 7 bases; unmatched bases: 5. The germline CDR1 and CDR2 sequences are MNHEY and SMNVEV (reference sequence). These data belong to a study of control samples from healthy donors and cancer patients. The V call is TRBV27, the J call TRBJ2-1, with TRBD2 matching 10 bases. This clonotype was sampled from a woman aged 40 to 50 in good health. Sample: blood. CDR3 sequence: CASSPGTSVNEQFF. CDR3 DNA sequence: TGTGCCAGCAGTCCCGGGACTAGCGTAAATGAGCAGTTCTTC.